Listed below are T cell receptor beta chains from one sample, sequenced in a study of blood T cell repertoires in COVID-19. TCRdb's copy holds only in-frame clones and misses some; the assay was immunoSEQ multiplex PCR. This sample has under 200,000 clones, with under 80% found just once. Sample: peripheral blood. Receptor source: a woman aged 80 or over with acute or convalescent COVID-19. The CDR3 runs from the conserved cysteine through the conserved F or W. D genes are given only for firm matches. A clone size is listed for some rows: how often the clone was seen (once, few, many), or a class if it is expanded.

TGTGCCAGCAGCATAATACATGGGAGCATCACTGAAGCTTTCTTT | CASSIIHGSITEAFF | NA | TRBV7-3 | NA | TRBJ1-1
TGCGCCAGCAGGCTCACAACAGGGGTGGCGAACACCGGGGAGCTGTTTTTT | CASRLTTGVANTGELFF | TRBD1 | TRBV4-1 | NA | TRBJ2-2
TGTGCCAGCAGGGACAGGGAGGCGTCACCCCTCCACTTT | CASRDREASPLHF | TRBD1 | TRBV28 | few | TRBJ1-6
TGTGCCAGCAGCCCCCTAGACAGGGGAAACTATGGCTACACCTTC | CASSPLDRGNYGYTF | TRBD1 | TRBV3-1/TRBV3-2 | NA | TRBJ1-2
TGTGCCATCAGTGAAATTGGTGCGGGAGTTACCTACGAGCAGTACTTC | CAISEIGAGVTYEQYF | TRBD2 | TRBV10-3 | few | TRBJ2-7
TGTGCCAGCAGCTTATGGCATTCACCCCTCCACTTT | CASSLWHSPLHF | NA | TRBV11-2 | NA | TRBJ1-6
TGTGCCAGCAGCTTAACGCTCAACGGGAGGGCCCATCCCCTCTACGAGCAGTACTTC | CASSLTLNGRAHPLYEQYF | TRBD2 | TRBV7-2 | NA | TRBJ2-7
TGTGCCAGCGGCGGACGGACTAATCAGCCCCAGCATTTT | CASGGRTNQPQHF | NA | TRBV9 | NA | TRBJ1-5
TGTGCCAGCAGCGTAGCTTACACCGCGGGGACGCAGTATTTT | CASSVAYTAGTQYF | NA | TRBV9 | NA | TRBJ2-3
TGTGCCAGCTTCGGACAGGAGCTCAATCAGCCCCAGCATTTT | CASFGQELNQPQHF | TRBD1 | TRBV19 | NA | TRBJ1-5
TGTGCCAGCAGTCCCGACAGGGGGCGGTTGACTGAAGCTTTCTTT | CASSPDRGRLTEAFF | TRBD1 | TRBV2 | NA | TRBJ1-1
TGTGCCAGCAGTTACTCCACTTCGCTTACGGACACTGAAGCTTTCTTT | CASSYSTSLTDTEAFF | NA | TRBV6-5 | NA | TRBJ1-1
TGTGCCAGCAGCGTGGGACAGAATTCACCCCTCCACTTT | CASSVGQNSPLHF | TRBD1 | TRBV9 | NA | TRBJ1-6
TGCAGCGTTGGGGGGGGGCTATGGGAGACCCAGTACTTC | CSVGGGLWETQYF | NA | TRBV29-1 | few | TRBJ2-5
TGTGCCAGCAGTTACTTGGTAGAACCACCCCTCCACTTT | CASSYLVEPPLHF | NA | TRBV6-2/TRBV6-3 | NA | TRBJ1-6
TGTGCTAGTGGTTTGGTTCTAGCGGGAGTTCCAGATACGCAGTATTTT | CASGLVLAGVPDTQYF | TRBD2 | TRBV12-5 | NA | TRBJ2-3
TGCGCCAGCAGCTTGGCCCTTAGCGGGGAGTACAATGAGCAGTTCTTC | CASSLALSGEYNEQFF | TRBD2 | TRBV5-1 | NA | TRBJ2-1
TGTGCCAGCCGCCGAGAGGCCCTGAAAGGCTACACCTTC | CASRREALKGYTF | NA | TRBV19 | NA | TRBJ1-2
TGTGCCAGCACCCCAACTAGCGGGGGGGGCACAGATACGCAGTATTTT | CASTPTSGGGTDTQYF | TRBD2 | TRBV28 | NA | TRBJ2-3
TGTGCCAGCAGCTTAACCGGGACAGCGAACACTGAAGCTTTCTTT | CASSLTGTANTEAFF | TRBD1 | TRBV7-2 | NA | TRBJ1-1
TGTGCCAGCAGCGACAGGCGAGGGATCACAGATACGCAGTATTTT | CASSDRRGITDTQYF | NA | TRBV6-2/TRBV6-3 | NA | TRBJ2-3
TGTGCCAGTGGAAAACAGGGGTCCTTCTCTGGAAACACCATATATTTT | CASGKQGSFSGNTIYF | TRBD1 | TRBV19 | few | TRBJ1-3
TGCAGCGTTACTGACAGGGGGAGTGTCAATGAGCAGTTCTTC | CSVTDRGSVNEQFF | TRBD1 | TRBV29-1 | few | TRBJ2-1
TGTGCCAGCAGTTTATCCATAGCGGGAGTTGGGGAGACCCAGTACTTC | CASSLSIAGVGETQYF | TRBD2 | TRBV28 | NA | TRBJ2-5
TGTGCCAGCTCACCAGGGGCAGCGTATAGCAATCAGCCCCAGCATTTT | CASSPGAAYSNQPQHF | NA | TRBV18 | NA | TRBJ1-5
TGCGCCAGCAGCGGGGACACCCAAGGCTACACCTTC | CASSGDTQGYTF | NA | TRBV5-1 | few | TRBJ1-2
TGTGCCAGCAGTTTATCCCGGCGGAATGAGCAGTTCTTC | CASSLSRRNEQFF | NA | TRBV27 | NA | TRBJ2-1
TGTGCCAGCAGGGCCGGGGGTACAAGCAATCAGCCCCAGCATTTT | CASRAGGTSNQPQHF | NA | TRBV6-5 | NA | TRBJ1-5
TGTGCCAGCAGCCAGACAGACCTCTCCTACAATGAGCAGTTCTTC | CASSQTDLSYNEQFF | NA | TRBV28 | NA | TRBJ2-1
TGTGCCACCAGTGTTGCGGACTATGGCTACACCTTC | CATSVADYGYTF | NA | TRBV24-1 | NA | TRBJ1-2
TGTGCCAGCAGCGCACCACCGACTAGCGGGCCGTTTGAGCAGTTCTTC | CASSAPPTSGPFEQFF | TRBD2 | TRBV7-8 | NA | TRBJ2-1
TGTGCCAGCAGCTTGGACATGGACATCTCTGGAAACACCATATATTTT | CASSLDMDISGNTIYF | NA | TRBV5-8 | NA | TRBJ1-3
TGTGCCAGCAGCTTAGGGGCGGGAGGCGCAGGGGAGCAGTTCTTC | CASSLGAGGAGEQFF | TRBD2 | TRBV7-2 | NA | TRBJ2-1
TGTGCCAGCAGCTTAGCGCCAGGGGAGACCTACGAGCAGTACTTC | CASSLAPGETYEQYF | NA | TRBV7-2 | few | TRBJ2-7
TGTGCCAGCAGTGACTCCCGCGGGGGGGAATACAATGAGCAGTTCTTC | CASSDSRGGEYNEQFF | TRBD2 | TRBV6-4 | few | TRBJ2-1
TGCGCCAGCAGCTTATCCCCGGTTGGGGGGACTGAAGCTTTCTTT | CASSLSPVGGTEAFF | NA | TRBV5-1 | NA | TRBJ1-1
TGTGCCAGCAGCCTGAGTATGAACACTGAAGCTTTCTTT | CASSLSMNTEAFF | NA | TRBV14 | NA | TRBJ1-1
TGTGCCAGCATTGCCGGACAGGGGGTCACTGAAGCTTTCTTT | CASIAGQGVTEAFF | TRBD1 | TRBV28 | NA | TRBJ1-1
TGTGCCAGCAGCCAAGTTGCAGTACTGAACACTGAAGCTTTCTTT | CASSQVAVLNTEAFF | NA | TRBV14 | NA | TRBJ1-1
TGTGCCATCAGTGAGAGGGGACTAGCGGGAGTTCCTGGTGATGAGCAGTTCTTC | CAISERGLAGVPGDEQFF | TRBD2 | TRBV10-3 | once | TRBJ2-1
TGTGCCAGCAGCCAGGACAGCACCAAAGAAAAACTGTTTTTT | CASSQDSTKEKLFF | NA | TRBV7-9 | NA | TRBJ1-4
TGTGCCAGCAGCCCTGGTTGGCCTAGCGGGAGTGAGGATGAGCAGTTCTTC | CASSPGWPSGSEDEQFF | TRBD2 | TRBV11-3 | NA | TRBJ2-1
TGTGCCAGTAGTATGACAGGGGGCGCGCAGCCCCAGCATTTT | CASSMTGGAQPQHF | TRBD1 | TRBV19 | few | TRBJ1-5
TGCGCCAGCAGCTTGACCGGGACCCAGGGGATAGATACGCAGTATTTT | CASSLTGTQGIDTQYF | NA | TRBV5-1 | NA | TRBJ2-3
TGTGCCACCAGCAGAGAGGCCAATGAGCAGTTCTTC | CATSREANEQFF | NA | TRBV15 | NA | TRBJ2-1
TGTGCCAGCAGTTATCGGTCTAATGAAAAACTGTTTTTT | CASSYRSNEKLFF | NA | TRBV6-6 | few | TRBJ1-4
TGTGCCAGCAGCTTAGGGCGGTCTTCTAATCTCTTC | CASSLGRSSNLF | NA | TRBV7-9 | NA | TRBJ2-7
TGTGCCGTTGGACAGTGGGACACCGGGGAGCTGTTTTTT | CAVGQWDTGELFF | NA | TRBV10-3 | NA | TRBJ2-2